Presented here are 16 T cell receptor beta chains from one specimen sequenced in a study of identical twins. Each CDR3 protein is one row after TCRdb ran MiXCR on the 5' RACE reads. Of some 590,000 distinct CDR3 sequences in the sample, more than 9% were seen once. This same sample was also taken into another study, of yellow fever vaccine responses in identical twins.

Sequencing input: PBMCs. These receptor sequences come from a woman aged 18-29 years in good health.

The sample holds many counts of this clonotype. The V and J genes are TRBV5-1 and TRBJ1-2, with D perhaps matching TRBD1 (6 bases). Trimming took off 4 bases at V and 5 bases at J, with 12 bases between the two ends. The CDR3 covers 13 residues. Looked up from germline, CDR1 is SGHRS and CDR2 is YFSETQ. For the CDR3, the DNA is TGCGCCAGCAGCCCAGGAGGGGGGTATGGCTACACCTTC. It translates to CASSPGGGYGYTF.

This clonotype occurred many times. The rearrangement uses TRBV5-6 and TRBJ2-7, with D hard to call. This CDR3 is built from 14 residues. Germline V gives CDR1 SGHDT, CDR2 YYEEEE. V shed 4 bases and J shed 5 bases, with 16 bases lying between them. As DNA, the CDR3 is TGTGCCAGCAGCACCACAACGCGCGGTAACGAGCAGTACTTC. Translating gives CASSTTTRGNEQYF.

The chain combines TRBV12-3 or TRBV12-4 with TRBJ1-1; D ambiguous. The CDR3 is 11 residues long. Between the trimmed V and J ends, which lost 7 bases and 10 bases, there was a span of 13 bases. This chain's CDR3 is CASTVGSLAFF. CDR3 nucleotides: TGTGCCAGCACCGTCGGGTCGCTAGCTTTCTTT.

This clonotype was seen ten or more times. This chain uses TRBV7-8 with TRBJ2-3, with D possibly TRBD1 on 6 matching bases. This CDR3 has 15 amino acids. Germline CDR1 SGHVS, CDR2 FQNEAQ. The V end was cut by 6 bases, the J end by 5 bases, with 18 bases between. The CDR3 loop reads CASREWTDLVDTQYF. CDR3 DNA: TGTGCCAGCAGAGAGTGGACAGACCTGGTAGATACGCAGTATTTT.

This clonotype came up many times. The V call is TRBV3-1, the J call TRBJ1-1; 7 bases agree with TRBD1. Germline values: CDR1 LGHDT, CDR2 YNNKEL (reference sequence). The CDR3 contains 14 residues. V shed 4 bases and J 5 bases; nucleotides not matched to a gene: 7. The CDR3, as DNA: TGTGCCAGCAGCCCAAAAGGGGGCTTAACTGAAGCTTTCTTT. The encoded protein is CASSPKGGLTEAFF. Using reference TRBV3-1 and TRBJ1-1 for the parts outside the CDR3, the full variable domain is DTAVSQTPKYLVTQMGNDKSIKCEQNLGHDTMYWYKQDSKKFLKIMFSYNNKELIINETVPNRFSPKSPDKAHLNLHINSLELGDSAVYFCASSPKGGLTEAFFGQGTRLTVV.

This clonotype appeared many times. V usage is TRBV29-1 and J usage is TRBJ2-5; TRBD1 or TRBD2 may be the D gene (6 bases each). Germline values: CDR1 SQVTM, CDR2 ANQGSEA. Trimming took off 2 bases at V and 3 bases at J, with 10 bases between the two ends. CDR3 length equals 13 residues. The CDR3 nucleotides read TGCAGCGTTGAAACCGGGGGCGAAGAGACCCAGTACTTC. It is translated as CSVETGGEETQYF.

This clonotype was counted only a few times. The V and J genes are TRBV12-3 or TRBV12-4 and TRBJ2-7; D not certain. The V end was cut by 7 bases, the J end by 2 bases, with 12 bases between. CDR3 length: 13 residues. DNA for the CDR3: TGTGCCAGCACCTCGGGCGGACCCTACGAGCAGTACTTC. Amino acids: CASTSGGPYEQYF.

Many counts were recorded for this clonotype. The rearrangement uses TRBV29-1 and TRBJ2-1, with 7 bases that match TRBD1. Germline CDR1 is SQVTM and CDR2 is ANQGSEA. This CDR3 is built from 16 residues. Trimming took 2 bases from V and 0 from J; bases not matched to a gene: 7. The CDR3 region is CSVERGRADSYNEQFF. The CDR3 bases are TGCAGCGTTGAAAGGGGGCGAGCGGACTCCTACAATGAGCAGTTCTTC.

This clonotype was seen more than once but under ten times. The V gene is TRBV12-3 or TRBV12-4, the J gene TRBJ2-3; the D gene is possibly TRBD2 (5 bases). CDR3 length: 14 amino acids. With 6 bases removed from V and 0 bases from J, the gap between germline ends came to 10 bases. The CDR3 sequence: CASSGAGSTDTQYF. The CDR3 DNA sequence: TGTGCCAGCAGCGGCGCGGGTAGCACAGATACGCAGTATTTT.

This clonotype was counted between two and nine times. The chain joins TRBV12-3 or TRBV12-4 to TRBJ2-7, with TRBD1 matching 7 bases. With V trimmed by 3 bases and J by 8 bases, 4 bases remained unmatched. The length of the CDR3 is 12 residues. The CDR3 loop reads CASSLTGSQQYF. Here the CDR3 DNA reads TGTGCCAGCAGTTTGACAGGGTCCCAGCAGTACTTC.

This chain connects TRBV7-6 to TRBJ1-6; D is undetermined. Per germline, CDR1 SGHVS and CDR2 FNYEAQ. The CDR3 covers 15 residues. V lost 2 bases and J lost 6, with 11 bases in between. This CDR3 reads CASSLNDGSNSPLHF. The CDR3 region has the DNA TGTGCCAGCAGCTTAAATGACGGCTCTAATTCACCCCTCCACTTT.

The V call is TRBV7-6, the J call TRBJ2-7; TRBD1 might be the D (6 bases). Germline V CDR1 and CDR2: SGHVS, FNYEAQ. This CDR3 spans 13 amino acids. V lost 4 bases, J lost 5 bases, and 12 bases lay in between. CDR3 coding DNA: TGTGCCAGCAGCTCCTTAGGGGGTGACGAGCAGTACTTC. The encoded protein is CASSSLGGDEQYF.

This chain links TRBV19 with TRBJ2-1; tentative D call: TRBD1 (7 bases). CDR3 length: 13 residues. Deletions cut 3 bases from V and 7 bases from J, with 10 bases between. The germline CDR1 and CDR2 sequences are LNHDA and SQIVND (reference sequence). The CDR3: CASSISGGNEQFF. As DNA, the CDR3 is TGTGCCAGTAGTATTTCAGGGGGGAATGAGCAGTTCTTC. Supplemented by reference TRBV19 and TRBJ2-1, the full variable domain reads DGGITQSPKYLFRKEGQNVTLSCEQNLNHDAMYWYRQDPGQGLRLIYYSQIVNDFQKGDIAEGYSVSREKKESFPLTVTSAQKNPTAFYLCASSISGGNEQFFGPGTRLTVL.

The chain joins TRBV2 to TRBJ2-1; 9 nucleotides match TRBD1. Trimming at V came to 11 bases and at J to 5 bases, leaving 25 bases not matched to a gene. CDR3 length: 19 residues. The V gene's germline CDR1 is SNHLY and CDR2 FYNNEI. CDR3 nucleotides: TGTGCCTGCTGTTTGCTAGACAGGGGGAGCCGGGTAAACGACAATGAGCAGTTCTTC. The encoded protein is CACCLLDRGSRVNDNEQFF.

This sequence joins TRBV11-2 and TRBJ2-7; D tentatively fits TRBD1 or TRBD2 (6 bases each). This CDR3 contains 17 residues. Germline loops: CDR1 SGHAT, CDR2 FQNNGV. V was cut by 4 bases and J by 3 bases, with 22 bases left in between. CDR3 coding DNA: TGTGCCAGCAGCTGGGGGGCCCCAACCAATCCCAACTACGAGCAGTACTTC. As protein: CASSWGAPTNPNYEQYF.

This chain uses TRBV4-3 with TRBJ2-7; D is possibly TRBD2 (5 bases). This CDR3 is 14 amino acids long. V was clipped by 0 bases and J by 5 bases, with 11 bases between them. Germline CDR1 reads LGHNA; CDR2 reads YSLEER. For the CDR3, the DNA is TGCGCCAGCAGCCAAGATAGGGAGTTCCACGAGCAGTACTTC. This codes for CASSQDREFHEQYF.